Listed below are T cell receptor beta chains from one sample, sequenced in a study of PD-1 blockade in mismatch repair-deficient tumors. Measured with immunoSEQ multiplex PCR; TCRdb has only the in-frame clones, and not every one. The table lists around 100,000 clones, 70% to 85% of them singletons. The specimen was peripheral blood, collected about 36 weeks after starting pembrolizumab. Source of these receptors: an adult with mismatch repair-deficient cancer. Each CDR3 is given with its conserved first and last residue. A D gene is named only where the DNA matches it firmly.

TRBV29-1	TRBJ2-3	-	CSVGGSTDTQYF
TRBV6-5	TRBJ1-5	TRBD1	CASSYRGQGNQPQHF
TRBV7-9	TRBJ2-1	-	CASSLLSNNEQFF
TRBV27	TRBJ1-5	TRBD1	CASMPRMTGAGQPQHF
TRBV19	TRBJ2-1	TRBD2	CASSPVAGSYNEQFF
TRBV6-5	TRBJ2-1	-	CASSYDGTPYNEQFF
TRBV6-1	TRBJ1-2	-	CASSEGGYYYGYTF
TRBV29-1	TRBJ2-2	TRBD1	CSVQGDGELFF
TRBV12-5	TRBJ1-1	-	CASGLVTGGNTEAFF
TRBV2	TRBJ2-2	-	CASRRGTGELFF
TRBV19	TRBJ1-2	-	CASSIGRAEPVGYGYTF
TRBV6-1	TRBJ2-7	-	CASSDSVLSSYEQYF
TRBV11-3	TRBJ2-2	-	CASKTSVGELFF
TRBV7-6	TRBJ2-1	-	CASSLSQGGAIINEQFF
TRBV18	TRBJ1-3	-	CASSQQQAGNTIYF
TRBV4-1	TRBJ2-7	TRBD2	CASSHSGSLYEQYF
TRBV6-4	TRBJ1-2	-	CASSDTGQTPFYGYTF
TRBV6-1	TRBJ1-1	-	CASIEGAQAFF
TRBV6-1	TRBJ2-1	-	CASSPGGGKGEQFF
TRBV10-1	TRBJ2-7	-	CASSLDREYF
TRBV2	TRBJ1-2	-	CASSDFFYGYTF
TRBV2	TRBJ2-7	-	CASTVTEGEVPYEQYF
TRBV7-9	TRBJ2-7	-	CASSEGGVYEQYF
TRBV6-1	TRBJ2-7	TRBD1	CASSEVRGTPYEQYF